The 4 T cell receptor beta chains presented below share a single source sample, sequenced in a study of OX40 agonist ivuxolimab in advanced cancers. Profiled with immunoSEQ multiplex PCR; TCRdb holds only in-frame clones, not every one. The repertoire consists of tens of thousands of clones, with 85% to 90% occurring once and the leading ten covering roughly 30%. Specimen: CD4+ or CD8+ T cells sorted from blood, collected in a trial of the OX40 agonist ivuxolimab. These receptors originate from an adult with an advanced solid tumor such as melanoma, head and neck, liver or kidney cancer.

This clone was found once. The chain uses TRBV28 and TRBJ1-1, with D hard to call. CDR3 length equals 17 residues. Trimming took 2 bases from V and 2 from J, leaving 18 bases between them. Germline values: CDR1 MDHEN, CDR2 SYDVKM. CDR3 in DNA: TGTGCCAGCAGTTTACTAGTAGAGGCAGGACCCAACACTGAAGCTTTCTTT. It specifies CASSLLVEAGPNTEAFF. Full variable domain (missing parts from reference TRBV28 and TRBJ1-1): DVKVTQSSRYLVKRTGEKVFLECVQDMDHENMFWYRQDPGLGLRLIYFSYDVKMKEKGDIPEGYSVSREKKERFSLILESASTNQTSMYLCASSLLVEAGPNTEAFFGQGTRLTVV.

This chain uses TRBV5-6 with TRBJ1-2; the D is unclear. V lost 3 bases and J lost 8, with 29 bases in between. Per germline, CDR1 SGHDT and CDR2 YYEEEE. The CDR3 contains 18 residues. The CDR3 sequence is CASSSIWVGEPPIGGYTF. CDR3 DNA: TGTGCCAGCAGCTCCATTTGGGTTGGGGAGCCACCGATCGGGGGCTACACCTTC. Full variable domain (missing parts from reference TRBV5-6 and TRBJ1-2): DAGVTQSPTHLIKTRGQQVTLRCSPKSGHDTVSWYQQALGQGPQFIFQYYEEEERQRGNFPDRFSGHQFPNYSSELNVNALLLGDSALYLCASSSIWVGEPPIGGYTFGSGTRLTVV.

This chain connects TRBV7-6 to TRBJ2-7; 10 bases are a match to TRBD2. Trimming at V came to 4 bases and at J to 0 bases, leaving 12 bases not matched to a gene. CDR3 length: 18 amino acids. Germline CDR1 and CDR2: SGHVS and FNYEAQ. The CDR3 reads CASSSGRTSGVFSYEQYF. In nucleotides, the CDR3 is TGTGCCAGCAGCTCTGGCCGGACTAGCGGAGTTTTCTCCTACGAGCAGTACTTC.

Only one count was recorded for this clone. V usage is TRBV29-1 and J usage is TRBJ2-7; 8 positions agree with TRBD2. V gave up 5 bases and J gave up 4 bases; unmatched junction bases: 13. CDR1 and CDR2 from the germline V gene are SQVTM and ANQGSEA. There are 15 residues in the CDR3. The CDR3 loop reads CSVLGGPAGDYEQYF. In nucleotides, the CDR3 is TGCAGCGTTTTGGGAGGTCCAGCGGGGGATTACGAGCAGTACTTC.